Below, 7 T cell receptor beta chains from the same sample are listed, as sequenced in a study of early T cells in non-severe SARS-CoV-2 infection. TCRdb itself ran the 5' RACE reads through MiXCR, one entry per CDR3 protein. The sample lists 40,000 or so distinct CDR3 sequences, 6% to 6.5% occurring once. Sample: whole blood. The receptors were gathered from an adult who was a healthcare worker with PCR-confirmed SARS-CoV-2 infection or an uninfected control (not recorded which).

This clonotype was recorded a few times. CDR3 residues: CASSSGTDTQYF. CDR3 in DNA: TGTGCCAGCAGCTCCGGCACAGATACGCAGTATTTT. The gene calls are TRBV5-4 and TRBJ2-3; D not resolved. Germline lookup yields CDR1 SGHNT and CDR2 YYREEE (reference sequence). V was shortened by 3 bases and J by 1 base, with 3 bases between the two germline ends. The CDR3 sequence is 12 residues long.

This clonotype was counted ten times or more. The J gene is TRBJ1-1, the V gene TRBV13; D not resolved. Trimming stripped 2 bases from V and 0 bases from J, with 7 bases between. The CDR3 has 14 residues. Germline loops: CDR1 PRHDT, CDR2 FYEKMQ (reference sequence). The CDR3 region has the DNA TGTGCCAGCAGCTTAACGGTATTGAACACTGAAGCTTTCTTT. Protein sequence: CASSLTVLNTEAFF. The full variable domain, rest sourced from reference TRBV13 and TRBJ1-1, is AAGVIQSPRHLIKEKRETATLKCYPIPRHDTVYWYQQGPGQDPQFLISFYEKMQSDKGSIPDRFSAQQFSDYHSELNMSSLELGDSALYFCASSLTVLNTEAFFGQGTRLTVV.

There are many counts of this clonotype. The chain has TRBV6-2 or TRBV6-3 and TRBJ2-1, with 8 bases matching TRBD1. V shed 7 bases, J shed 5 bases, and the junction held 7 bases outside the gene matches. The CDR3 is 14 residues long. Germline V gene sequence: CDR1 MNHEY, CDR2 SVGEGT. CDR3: CASTPGQVNNEQFF. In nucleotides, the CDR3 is TGTGCCAGCACCCCGGGACAGGTCAACAATGAGCAGTTCTTC.

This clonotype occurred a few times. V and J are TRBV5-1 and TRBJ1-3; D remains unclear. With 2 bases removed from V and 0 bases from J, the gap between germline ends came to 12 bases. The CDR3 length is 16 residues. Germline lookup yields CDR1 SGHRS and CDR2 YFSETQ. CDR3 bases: TGCGCCAGCAGCTTAGACACGATGAGCTCTGGAAACACCATATATTTT. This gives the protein CASSLDTMSSGNTIYF. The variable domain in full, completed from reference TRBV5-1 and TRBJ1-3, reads KAGVTQTPRYLIKTRGQQVTLSCSPISGHRSVSWYQQTPGQGLQFLFEYFSETQRNKGNFPGRFSGRQFSNSRSEMNVSTLELGDSALYLCASSLDTMSSGNTIYFGEGSWLTVV.

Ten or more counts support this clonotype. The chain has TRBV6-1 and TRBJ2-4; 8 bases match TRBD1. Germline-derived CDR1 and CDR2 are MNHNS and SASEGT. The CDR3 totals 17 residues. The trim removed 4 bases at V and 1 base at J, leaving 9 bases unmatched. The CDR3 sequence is CASSASRGQVAKNIQYF. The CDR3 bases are TGTGCCAGCAGTGCAAGCAGGGGGCAAGTGGCCAAAAACATTCAGTACTTC.

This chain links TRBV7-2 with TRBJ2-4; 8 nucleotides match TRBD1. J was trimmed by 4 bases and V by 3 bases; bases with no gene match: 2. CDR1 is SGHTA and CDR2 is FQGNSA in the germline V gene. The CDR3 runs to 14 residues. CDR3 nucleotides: TGTGCCAGCAGCTTGGACAGGGAGAAAAACATTCAGTACTTC. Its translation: CASSLDREKNIQYF.

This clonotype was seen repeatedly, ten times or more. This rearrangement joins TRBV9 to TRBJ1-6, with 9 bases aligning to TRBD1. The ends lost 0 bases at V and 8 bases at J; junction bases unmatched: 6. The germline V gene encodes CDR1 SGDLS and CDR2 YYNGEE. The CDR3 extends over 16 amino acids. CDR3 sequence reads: CASSVGGQGRDSPLHF. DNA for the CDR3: TGTGCCAGCAGCGTAGGTGGACAGGGGAGGGATTCACCCCTCCACTTT.